The clone carrying this T cell receptor beta chain was seen once. The antigen remains unidentified. Germline is not matched at one junction end, which may reflect a read error. The protocol was immunoSEQ multiplex PCR, while the TCRdb copy is restricted to in-frame clones and leaves out a portion. Here the sample spans 120,000 or so clones, about nine tenths being singletons. CDR1 and CDR2 from the germline V gene are MDHEN and SYDVKM. CDR3 length equals 15 residues. These data are taken from a study of T cell responses to AZD1222 COVID-19 vaccine. Turning to the study itself: The analysis combined second doses at about 4 or about 12 weeks.

Overall study findings and caveats: In all cases, repertoires were sampled only after the peak T cell response. The donor group comprised mostly white British people and more females; the analysis possibly underestimated clonal diversity. Baseline seropositivity characterized only six or seven AZD1222 recipients.

Material: peripheral blood, obtained on day 0 of AZD1222 vaccination. V gene TRBV28 combines with J gene TRBJ1-1; TRBD1 aligns across 8 bases. The clonotype originates from an adult in good health. This CDR3 is CAGSLRTQGAGEAFF. For the CDR3, the DNA is TGTGCCGGCAGCCTTCGGACCCAGGGGGCTGGTGAAGCTTTCTTT.